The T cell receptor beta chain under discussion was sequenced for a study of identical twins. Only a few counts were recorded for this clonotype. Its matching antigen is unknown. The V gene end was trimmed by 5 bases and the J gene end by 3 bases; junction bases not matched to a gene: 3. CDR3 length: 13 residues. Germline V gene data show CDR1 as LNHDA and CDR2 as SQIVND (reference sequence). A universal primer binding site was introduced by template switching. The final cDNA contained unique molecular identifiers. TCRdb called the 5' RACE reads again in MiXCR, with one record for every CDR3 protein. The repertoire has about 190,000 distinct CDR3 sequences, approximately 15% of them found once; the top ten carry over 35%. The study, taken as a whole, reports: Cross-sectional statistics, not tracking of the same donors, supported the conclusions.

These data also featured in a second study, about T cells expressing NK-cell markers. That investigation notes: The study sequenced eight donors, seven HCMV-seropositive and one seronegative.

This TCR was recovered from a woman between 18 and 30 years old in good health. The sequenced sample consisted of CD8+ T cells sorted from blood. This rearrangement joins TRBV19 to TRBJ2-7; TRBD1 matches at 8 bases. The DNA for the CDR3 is TGTGCCAGTAGTTCGGGACAGGTCTACGAGCAGTACTTC. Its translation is CASSSGQVYEQYF. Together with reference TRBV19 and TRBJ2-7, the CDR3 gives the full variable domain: DGGITQSPKYLFRKEGQNVTLSCEQNLNHDAMYWYRQDPGQGLRLIYYSQIVNDFQKGDIAEGYSVSREKKESFPLTVTSAQKNPTAFYLCASSSGQVYEQYFGPGTRLTVT.